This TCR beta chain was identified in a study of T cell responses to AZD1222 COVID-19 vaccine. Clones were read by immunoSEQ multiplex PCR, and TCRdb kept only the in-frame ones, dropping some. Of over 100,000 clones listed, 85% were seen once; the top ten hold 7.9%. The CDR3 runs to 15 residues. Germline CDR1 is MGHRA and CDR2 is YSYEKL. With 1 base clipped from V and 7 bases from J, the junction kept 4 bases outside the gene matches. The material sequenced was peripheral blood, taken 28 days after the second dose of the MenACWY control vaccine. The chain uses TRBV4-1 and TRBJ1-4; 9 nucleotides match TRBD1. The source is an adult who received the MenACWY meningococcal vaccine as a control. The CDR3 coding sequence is TGCGCCAGCAGCCAAGTCGGACAGGGGAGTGAAAAACTGTTTTTT. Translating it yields CASSQVGQGSEKLFF.